The 25 T cell receptor beta chains below come from one sample, sequenced in a study of neoadjuvant anti-PD-1 for oral cavity cancer. Time point reported: after neoadjuvant nivolumab, at surgical resection. Assay: immunoSEQ multiplex PCR; the TCRdb copy retains only in-frame clones and omits some. This sample has about 42,000 clones, with approximately 80% found just once. Source: PBMCs, taken after nivolumab (anti-PD-1) treatment. The receptors shown here come from a person between 35 and 79 years old with oral cavity squamous cell carcinoma.

The chain combines TRBV13 with TRBJ2-2; D is perhaps TRBD2 (5 bases). Germline CDR1 PRHDT, CDR2 FYEKMQ (reference sequence). V lost 5 bases, J lost 5 bases, and 12 bases lay in between. The CDR3 extends over 14 amino acids. The DNA for the CDR3 is TGTGCCAGCAGCCCCGTGGGGAGAACCGGGGAGCTGTTTTTT. Translated: CASSPVGRTGELFF. Full variable domain (missing parts from reference TRBV13 and TRBJ2-2): AAGVIQSPRHLIKEKRETATLKCYPIPRHDTVYWYQQGPGQDPQFLISFYEKMQSDKGSIPDRFSAQQFSDYHSELNMSSLELGDSALYFCASSPVGRTGELFFGEGSRLTVL.

The V call is TRBV4-2, the J call TRBJ2-5, with D perhaps TRBD1 or TRBD2 (6 bases each). The CDR3 is made up of 14 amino acids. V dropped 1 base and J dropped 7 bases, with 13 bases sitting between them. Germline V CDR1 and CDR2: LGHNA, YNFKEQ. The CDR3 loop reads CASSQVAGEVTQYF. The CDR3 nucleotides are TGTGCCAGCAGCCAAGTGGCAGGGGAGGTGACCCAGTACTTC.

The chain links TRBV5-6 to TRBJ2-5, with TRBD2 matching over 9 bases. After removal of 1 base from V and 0 bases from J, the junction contained 7 bases not matched to a gene. The CDR3 covers 17 residues. CDR1 is SGHDT, CDR2 YYEEEE, per germline. The CDR3, as DNA: TGTGCCAGCAGCTTGTACGGGAGCGGGAGGAACCAAGAGACCCAGTACTTC. This codes for CASSLYGSGRNQETQYF.

The chain couples TRBV7-9 to TRBJ2-2; D remains unclear. The CDR3 covers 13 residues. Per the germline V gene, CDR1 is SEHNR and CDR2 is FQNEAQ (reference sequence). Trimming cost V 0 bases and J 7 bases, with 6 bases left between them. The CDR3 sequence is CASSLAGRGELFF. For the CDR3, the DNA is TGTGCCAGCAGCTTAGCAGGCCGCGGGGAGCTGTTTTTT.

The genes are TRBV10-3 and TRBJ1-4; 10 bases match TRBD1. The ends lost 3 bases at V and 3 bases at J; junction bases unmatched: 7. Germline CDR1 reads ENHRY; CDR2 reads SYGVKD. CDR3 size: 17 residues. In DNA form, the CDR3 reads TGTGCCATCAGTGACCCCGGACAGGGGGGATCTAATGAAAAACTGTTTTTT. It specifies CAISDPGQGGSNEKLFF.

The chain carries TRBV6-1 and TRBJ1-5; D is perhaps TRBD1 (6 bases). V lost 6 bases and J 4 bases, leaving 13 bases between the germline ends. Germline V lookup: CDR1 MNHNS, CDR2 SASEGT. This CDR3 spans 14 amino acids. The DNA of the CDR3 is TGTGCCAGCAGAGGGGGGAGGGCTAATCAGCCCCAGCATTTT. Amino acids: CASRGGRANQPQHF.

The chain uses TRBV4-2 and TRBJ2-3, with 12 bases matching TRBD2. The CDR3 consists of 18 residues. The J segment lost 0 bases and the V segment lost 1 base, leaving 5 bases of the junction unmatched. CDR1 and CDR2 (germline): LGHNA, YNFKEQ. The CDR3 region has the DNA TGTGCCAGCAGCCAAGGGCTAGCGGGAGGGCCGAGCACAGATACGCAGTATTTT. Translating gives CASSQGLAGGPSTDTQYF.

In its sample, this clone ranks as medium-sized. V gene TRBV5-5 combines with J gene TRBJ1-1, with unresolved D. Germline lookup yields CDR1 SGHKS and CDR2 YYEKEE (reference sequence). The CDR3 has 14 amino acids. V gave up 3 bases and J gave up 0 bases, with 9 bases separating them. This CDR3 reads CASSSQVMNTEAFF. Here the CDR3 DNA reads TGTGCCAGCAGCTCCCAGGTTATGAACACTGAAGCTTTCTTT.

The rearrangement links TRBV5-1 to TRBJ1-4; tentatively, D is TRBD1 (5 bases). This CDR3 spans 15 amino acids. Germline V lookup: CDR1 SGHRS, CDR2 YFSETQ. V lost 0 bases, J lost 6 bases, and 12 bases lay in between. Written as DNA, the CDR3 is TGCGCCAGCAGCTTGGGGGGCTCTCGGGATGAAAAACTGTTTTTT. Translating it yields CASSLGGSRDEKLFF. Together with reference TRBV5-1 and TRBJ1-4, the CDR3 gives the full variable domain: KAGVTQTPRYLIKTRGQQVTLSCSPISGHRSVSWYQQTPGQGLQFLFEYFSETQRNKGNFPGRFSGRQFSNSRSEMNVSTLELGDSALYLCASSLGGSRDEKLFFGSGTQLSVL.

V gene TRBV29-1 combines with J gene TRBJ1-1; D is perhaps TRBD1 (5 bases). This CDR3 comprises 11 residues. CDR1 and CDR2 (germline): SQVTM, ANQGSEA. Trimming removed 3 bases at V and 5 bases at J, with 7 bases between. CDR3 sequence (DNA): TGCAGCGTTGATGGGGGAACTGAAGCTTTCTTT. Its protein is CSVDGGTEAFF. Full variable domain (remainder filled in from reference TRBV29-1 and TRBJ1-1): SAVISQKPSRDICQRGTSLTIQCQVDSQVTMMFWYRQQPGQSLTLIATANQGSEATYESGFVIDKFPISRPNLTFSTLTVSNMSPEDSSIYLCSVDGGTEAFFGQGTRLTVV.

The chain carries TRBV5-1 and TRBJ2-3; 14 positions match TRBD2. V lost 8 bases to trimming and J lost 1 base; unmatched junction nucleotides: 6. CDR1 and CDR2 (germline): SGHRS, YFSETQ. The CDR3 has 16 amino acids. The DNA for the CDR3 is TGCGCCAGTCGACTAGCGGGAGGGCCCGGCACAGATACGCAGTATTTT. It codes for CASRLAGGPGTDTQYF.

This chain joins TRBV6-6 and TRBJ1-1; perhaps TRBD1 as D (6 bases). The V gene lost 1 base and the J gene lost 4 bases, with 16 bases spanning the gap. The CDR3 extends over 16 amino acids. Germline V gives CDR1 MNHNY, CDR2 SVGAGI (reference sequence). The CDR3 nucleotides read TGTGCCAGCAGTTACTTAATCAGGGGAAGGGGCACTGAAGCTTTCTTT. Its translation is CASSYLIRGRGTEAFF.

This clone was seen only once. This chain uses TRBV28 with TRBJ2-7, with D unclear. The CDR3 is 13 amino acids. Germline CDR1 MDHEN, CDR2 SYDVKM. Trimming removed 3 bases at V and 0 bases at J, with 6 bases between. DNA for the CDR3: TGTGCCAGCAGTTTGGTTAGCTCCTACGAGCAGTACTTC. Its translation: CASSLVSSYEQYF.

There are a few counts of this clone. The chain has TRBV29-1 and TRBJ2-5; D may be TRBD1 or TRBD2 (5 bases each). Germline lookup yields CDR1 SQVTM and CDR2 ANQGSEA. This CDR3 is 15 amino acids long. V lost 8 bases and J lost 3, with 22 bases in between. For the CDR3, the DNA is TGCAGCTTCCTTTATATGGGACGGATTAAAGAGACCCAGTACTTC. It codes for CSFLYMGRIKETQYF.

This chain connects TRBV5-5 to TRBJ2-7; D possibly corresponds to TRBD1 (5 bases). The V and J ends lost 0 bases and 5 bases respectively, with 9 bases between them. Germline lookup yields CDR1 SGHKS and CDR2 YYEKEE (reference sequence). The CDR3 consists of 13 residues. CDR3: CASSLARRDEQYF. CDR3 coding DNA: TGTGCCAGCAGCTTGGCTCGCAGGGACGAGCAGTACTTC.

The chain couples TRBV6-5 to TRBJ1-3; D is uncertain. The germline CDR1 and CDR2 sequences are MNHEY and SVGAGI. The CDR3 runs to 14 residues. The V end lost 7 bases, the J end lost 0 bases, and 10 bases lay between the germline ends. CDR3 in DNA: TGTGCCAGCACAAGCGTTTCCTCTGGAAACACCATATATTTT. Translated, it gives CASTSVSSGNTIYF.

This clone was counted a few times. The V and J genes are TRBV9 and TRBJ2-3, with 10 bases matching TRBD2. The CDR3 loop spans 18 amino acids. Per the germline V gene, CDR1 is SGDLS and CDR2 is YYNGEE. The V segment lost 0 bases and the J segment 2 bases; nucleotides outside the gene matches: 9. The CDR3 loop is CASSVATSSGGPTDTQYF. The CDR3 DNA reads as TGTGCCAGCAGCGTAGCTACGTCTAGCGGGGGACCCACAGATACGCAGTATTTT.

DNA of the CDR3: TGTGCCAGTAAACCCTCCCGGGACATATCCTACGAGCAGTACTTC. Translated, it gives CASKPSRDISYEQYF. V gene TRBV19 combines with J gene TRBJ2-7; D is perhaps TRBD1 (6 bases). The CDR3 is 15 amino acids. Trimming took off 7 bases at V and 1 base at J, with 17 bases between the two ends. Germline-derived CDR1 and CDR2 are LNHDA and SQIVND (reference sequence).

The gene calls are TRBV30 and TRBJ2-7; possibly TRBD2 for D (5 bases). Trimming shortened V by 1 base and J by 4 bases, and 8 bases separated the two germline ends. The germline V gene has CDR1 GTSNPN and CDR2 SVGIG (reference sequence). This CDR3 has 12 amino acids. The CDR3 sequence: CAWSGRGYEQYF. CDR3 bases: TGTGCCTGGAGTGGACGGGGATACGAGCAGTACTTC. Complete variable domain (other parts from reference TRBV30 and TRBJ2-7): SQTIHQWPATLVQPVGSPLSLECTVEGTSNPNLYWYRQAAGRGLQLLFYSVGIGQISSEVPQNLSASRPQDRQFILSSKKLLLSDSGFYLCAWSGRGYEQYFGPGTRLTVT.

This chain joins TRBV10-3 and TRBJ1-2, with D perhaps TRBD1 (5 bases). V was cut by 0 bases and J by 0 bases, with 17 bases left in between. The CDR3 sequence is 18 residues long. Looked up from germline, CDR1 is ENHRY and CDR2 is SYGVKD. The CDR3 nucleotides are TGTGCCATCAGTGAGTCCTACGGGACGCAGACGACTAACTATGGCTACACCTTC. Protein sequence: CAISESYGTQTTNYGYTF.

The genes are TRBV6-5 and TRBJ2-7; no definite D call. With 3 bases removed from V and 5 bases from J, the gap between germline ends came to 17 bases. Germline assignment: CDR1 MNHEY and CDR2 SVGAGI. The CDR3 consists of 15 residues. The CDR3 DNA reads as TGTGCCAGCAGTTATCCGAAGCCCTCTTTGAACGAGCAGTACTTC. Translation gives CASSYPKPSLNEQYF.

DNA for the CDR3: TGTGCCAGCTCACCACGGACAGGGGATATGAAGCAGTACTTC. It encodes CASSPRTGDMKQYF. V and J are TRBV18 and TRBJ2-7; 9 nucleotides line up with TRBD1. Germline lookup yields CDR1 KGHSH and CDR2 LQKENI. The CDR3 totals 14 residues. The ends lost 1 base at V and 8 bases at J; junction bases unmatched: 6.

This clone has a single count. This rearrangement joins TRBV27 to TRBJ2-7; D is ambiguous. This CDR3 contains 14 residues. From germline, CDR1 is MNHEY and CDR2 SMNVEV (reference sequence). The ends were cut back, 5 bases at V and 1 base at J, with 12 bases in the middle. As DNA, the CDR3 is TGTGCCAGCAGTCCCCGCTACAGATCCTACGAGCAGTACTTC. Its protein is CASSPRYRSYEQYF.

CDR3: CASSLEGFGNTIYF. The CDR3 DNA sequence: TGTGCCAGCAGCTTAGAGGGTTTCGGAAACACCATATATTTT. The chain has TRBV11-2 and TRBJ1-3, with D unresolved. Trimming pared 0 bases from V and 4 bases from J, leaving 7 bases between. CDR1 is SGHAT, CDR2 FQNNGV, per germline. The CDR3 contains 14 residues.

The gene calls are TRBV4-1 and TRBJ2-7, with 7 bases fitting TRBD1. The CDR3 has 13 residues. CDR1 and CDR2 (germline): MGHRA, YSYEKL. V lost 5 bases to trimming and J lost 3 bases; unmatched junction nucleotides: 4. CDR3 amino acids: CASSDRVGYEQYF. CDR3 DNA sequence: TGCGCCAGCAGCGACAGGGTCGGCTACGAGCAGTACTTC.